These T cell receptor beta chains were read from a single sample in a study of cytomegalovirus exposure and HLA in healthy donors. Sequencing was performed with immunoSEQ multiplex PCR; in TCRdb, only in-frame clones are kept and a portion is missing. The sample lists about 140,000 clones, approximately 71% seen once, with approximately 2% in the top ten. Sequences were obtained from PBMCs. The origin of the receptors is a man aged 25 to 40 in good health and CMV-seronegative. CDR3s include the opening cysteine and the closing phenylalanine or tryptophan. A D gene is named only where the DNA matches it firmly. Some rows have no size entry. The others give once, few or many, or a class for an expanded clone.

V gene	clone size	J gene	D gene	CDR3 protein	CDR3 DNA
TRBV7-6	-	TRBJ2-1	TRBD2	CASSAGTSLYNEQFF	TGTGCCAGCAGCGCCGGGACTAGCCTCTACAATGAGCAGTTCTTC
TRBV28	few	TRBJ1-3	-	CASSPFGQGNPINTIYF	TGTGCCAGCAGTCCCTTCGGGCAGGGAAACCCGATAAACACCATATATTTT
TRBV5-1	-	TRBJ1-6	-	CASSFGGSSYNSPLHF	TGCGCCAGCAGCTTCGGGGGGTCCTCCTATAATTCACCCCTCCACTTT
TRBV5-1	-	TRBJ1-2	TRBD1	CASSGDSFYGYTF	TGCGCCAGCAGCGGGGACAGCTTCTATGGCTACACCTTC
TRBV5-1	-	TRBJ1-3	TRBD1	CASRWGQGVSGNTIYF	TGCGCCAGCAGATGGGGACAGGGGGTCTCTGGAAACACCATATATTTT
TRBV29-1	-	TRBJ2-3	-	CSVRGHSTDTQYF	TGCAGCGTTAGGGGCCACAGCACAGATACGCAGTATTTT
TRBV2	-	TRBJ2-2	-	CASRAQGTNTGELFF	TGTGCCAGCCGCGCACAGGGCACGAACACCGGGGAGCTGTTTTTT
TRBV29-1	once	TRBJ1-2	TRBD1	CSVPDRQGVYGYTF	TGCAGCGTCCCCGATAGACAGGGGGTTTATGGCTACACCTTC
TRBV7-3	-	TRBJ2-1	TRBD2	CASSRTSGSSYNEQFF	TGTGCCAGCAGCCGGACTAGCGGGAGCTCCTACAATGAGCAGTTCTTC
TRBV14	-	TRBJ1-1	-	CASRLYVGRGLSNTEAFF	TGTGCCAGCAGGCTTTACGTTGGCAGAGGGTTATCGAACACTGAAGCTTTCTTT
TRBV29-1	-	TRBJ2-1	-	CSVESYNEQFF	TGCAGCGTTGAGAGTTACAATGAGCAGTTCTTC
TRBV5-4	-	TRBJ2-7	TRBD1	CASSSRTGRPYEQYF	TGTGCCAGCAGCAGTAGGACAGGGCGCCCCTACGAGCAGTACTTC
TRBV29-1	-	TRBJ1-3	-	CSVRDYSGNTIYF	TGCAGCGTTCGTGACTACTCTGGAAACACCATATATTTT
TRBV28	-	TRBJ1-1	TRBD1	CASTQHRGMNTEAFF	TGTGCCAGCACACAACACAGGGGCATGAACACTGAAGCTTTCTTT
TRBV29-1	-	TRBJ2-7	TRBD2	CSVAGLAGDAYEQYF	TGCAGCGTTGCGGGACTAGCGGGAGACGCCTACGAGCAGTACTTC
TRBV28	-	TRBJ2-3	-	CASSLARELTDTQYF	TGTGCCAGCAGTTTGGCCCGGGAACTCACAGATACGCAGTATTTT
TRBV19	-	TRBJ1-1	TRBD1	CASNRDRGVEAFF	TGTGCCAGTAATCGGGACAGGGGAGTTGAAGCTTTCTTT
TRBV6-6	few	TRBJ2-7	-	CASTVGPGADYEQYF	TGTGCCAGCACAGTGGGCCCAGGGGCGGACTACGAGCAGTACTTC
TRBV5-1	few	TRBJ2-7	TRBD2	CASSLVRGSAGEQYF	TGCGCCAGCAGCTTGGTCCGCGGGAGCGCGGGCGAGCAGTACTTC
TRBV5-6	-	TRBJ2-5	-	CASTLGLPETQYF	TGTGCCAGCACCCTGGGGCTGCCGGAGACCCAGTACTTC
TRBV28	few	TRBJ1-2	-	CASSRQAGGYTF	TGTGCCAGCAGTCGGCAGGCTGGAGGCTACACCTTC
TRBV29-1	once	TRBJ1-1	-	CSVLSGNTEAFF	TGCAGCGTTCTTTCAGGGAACACTGAAGCTTTCTTT